This T cell receptor (beta chain) came from a study of cytomegalovirus exposure and HLA in healthy donors. Primers for the PCR totalled 60 Vbeta and 13 Jbeta. Data came from immunoSEQ multiplex PCR; TCRdb stores just in-frame clones and leaves some out. This table holds roughly 93,000 clones, about four fifths found once. Of note for this clone: As yet, its antigen is unknown.

Study-level points and caveats: Confirmation in vitro established that a few CMV-associated chains were specific for CMV antigens.

CDR1 GTSNPN and CDR2 SVGIG come from the germline V gene (reference sequence). This CDR3 spans 11 amino acids. V was shortened by 1 base and J by 7 bases, with 5 bases between the two germline ends. Sequencing input: PBMCs. This TCR was sampled from a human donor in good health. The chain combines TRBV30 with TRBJ1-3; a possible D gene is TRBD1 (5 bases). CDR3 DNA: TGTGCCTGGAGTGAGGGGAACACCATATATTTT. This translates into CAWSEGNTIYF.